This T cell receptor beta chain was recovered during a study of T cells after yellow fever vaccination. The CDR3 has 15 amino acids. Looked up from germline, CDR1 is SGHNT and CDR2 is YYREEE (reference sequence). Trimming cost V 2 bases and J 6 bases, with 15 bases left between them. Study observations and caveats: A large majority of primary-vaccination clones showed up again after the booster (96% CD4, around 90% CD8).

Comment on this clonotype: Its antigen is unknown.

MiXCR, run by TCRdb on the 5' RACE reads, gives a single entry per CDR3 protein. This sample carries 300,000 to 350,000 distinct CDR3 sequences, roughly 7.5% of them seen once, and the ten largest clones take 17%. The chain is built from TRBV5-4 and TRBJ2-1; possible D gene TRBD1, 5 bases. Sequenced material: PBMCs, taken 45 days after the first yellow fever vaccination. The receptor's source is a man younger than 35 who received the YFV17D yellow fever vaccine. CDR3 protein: CASSFQGISGNEQFF. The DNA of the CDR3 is TGTGCCAGCAGCTTCCAGGGTATCTCAGGCAATGAGCAGTTCTTC.